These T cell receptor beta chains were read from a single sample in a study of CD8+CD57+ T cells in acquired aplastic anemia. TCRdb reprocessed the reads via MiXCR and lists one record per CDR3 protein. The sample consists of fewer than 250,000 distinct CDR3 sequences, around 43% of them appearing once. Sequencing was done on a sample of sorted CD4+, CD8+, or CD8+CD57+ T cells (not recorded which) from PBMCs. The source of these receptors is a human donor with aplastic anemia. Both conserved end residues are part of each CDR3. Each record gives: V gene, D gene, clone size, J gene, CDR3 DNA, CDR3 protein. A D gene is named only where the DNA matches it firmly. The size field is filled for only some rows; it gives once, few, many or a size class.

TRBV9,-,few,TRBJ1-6,TGTGCCAGCAGCGTAGTGCAGGCCCCCTTT,CASSVVQAPF
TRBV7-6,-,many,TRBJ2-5,TGTGCCAGCAGCTTAGGTCCGGGACTGCAAGAGACCCAGTACTTC,CASSLGPGLQETQYF
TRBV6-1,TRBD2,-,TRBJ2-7,TGTGCCAGCAGTCTAGCGGGAGCAATGAACGAGCAGTACTTC,CASSLAGAMNEQYF
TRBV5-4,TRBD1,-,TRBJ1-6,TGTGCCAGCAGCTTGGACAGGGGGCTTTCACCCCTCCACTTT,CASSLDRGLSPLHF
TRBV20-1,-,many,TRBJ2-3,TGCAGTGCTGTCGGGACTCGTGGGGGATTAGATACGCAGTATTTT,CSAVGTRGGLDTQYF
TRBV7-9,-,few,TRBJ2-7,TGTGCCAGCAGCGTAACGGGCGACGAGCAGTACTTC,CASSVTGDEQYF
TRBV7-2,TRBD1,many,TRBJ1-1,TGTGCCAGCAGCTTAGACAGACGGGACAGGGGCGTTATGAACACTGAAGCTTTCTTT,CASSLDRRDRGVMNTEAFF
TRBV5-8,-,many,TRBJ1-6,TGTGCCAGCAGCCCCGGCCGGGGAAAATCACCCCTCCACTTT,CASSPGRGKSPLHF
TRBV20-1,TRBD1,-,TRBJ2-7,TGCAGTGCTTTGACCCGGGACAGATACGAGCAGTACTTC,CSALTRDRYEQYF
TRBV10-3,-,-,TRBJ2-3,TGTGCCATCAGGGGGCGGATGGAGACAGATACGCAGTATTTT,CAIRGRMETDTQYF